This TCR beta chain was captured in a study of blood T cell repertoires in COVID-19. Study at large: The cDNA or gDNA used as material had been derived from T cells, B-cell-depleted T cells, or PBMCs.

Sequencing was performed with immunoSEQ multiplex PCR; in TCRdb, only in-frame clones are kept and a portion is missing. The profile shows 150,000 or so clones, about 82% of them singletons. Only a few counts were recorded for this clone. Germline V gives CDR1 MDHEN, CDR2 SYDVKM. The CDR3 covers 15 residues. Trimming took 0 bases from V and 4 from J; bases not matched to a gene: 4. The sequence was collected from a woman older than 75 with active or convalescent COVID-19. Sequencing input: peripheral blood. The chain uses TRBV28 and TRBJ1-2; 8 nucleotides agree with TRBD1. CDR3 DNA sequence: TGTGCCAGCAGTTTATGGGGGCAGGGGGCCTATGGCTACACCTTC. The encoded protein is CASSLWGQGAYGYTF.